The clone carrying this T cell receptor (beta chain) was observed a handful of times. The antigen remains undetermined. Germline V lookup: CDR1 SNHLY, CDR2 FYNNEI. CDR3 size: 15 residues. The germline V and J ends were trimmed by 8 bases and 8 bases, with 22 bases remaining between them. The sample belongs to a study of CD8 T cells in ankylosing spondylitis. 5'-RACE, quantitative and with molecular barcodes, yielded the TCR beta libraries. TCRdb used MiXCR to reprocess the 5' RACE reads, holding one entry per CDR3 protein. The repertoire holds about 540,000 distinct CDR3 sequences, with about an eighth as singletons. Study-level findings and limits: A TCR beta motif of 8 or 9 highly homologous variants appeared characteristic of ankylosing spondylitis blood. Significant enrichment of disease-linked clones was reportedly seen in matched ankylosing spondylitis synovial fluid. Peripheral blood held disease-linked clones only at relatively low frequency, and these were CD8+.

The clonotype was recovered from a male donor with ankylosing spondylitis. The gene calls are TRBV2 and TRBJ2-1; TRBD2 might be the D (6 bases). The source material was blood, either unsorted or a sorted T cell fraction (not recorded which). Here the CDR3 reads CASAFGGGPADEQFF. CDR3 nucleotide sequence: TGTGCCAGCGCTTTTGGGGGAGGACCCGCGGATGAGCAGTTCTTC.